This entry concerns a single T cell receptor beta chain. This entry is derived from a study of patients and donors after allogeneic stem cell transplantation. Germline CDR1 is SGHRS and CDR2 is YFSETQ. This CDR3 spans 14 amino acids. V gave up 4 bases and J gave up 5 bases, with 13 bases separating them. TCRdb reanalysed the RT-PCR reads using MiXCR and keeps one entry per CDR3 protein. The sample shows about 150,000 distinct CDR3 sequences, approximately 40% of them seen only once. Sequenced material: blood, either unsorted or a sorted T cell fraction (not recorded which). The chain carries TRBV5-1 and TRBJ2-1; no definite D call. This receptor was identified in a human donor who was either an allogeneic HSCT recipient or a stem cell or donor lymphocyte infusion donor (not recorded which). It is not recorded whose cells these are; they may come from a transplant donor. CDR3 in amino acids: CASSPPVQDNEQFF. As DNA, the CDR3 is TGCGCCAGCAGCCCCCCCGTTCAGGACAATGAGCAGTTCTTC.